Listed below are T cell receptor beta chains from one sample, sequenced in a study of blood T cell repertoires in COVID-19. Produced via immunoSEQ multiplex PCR; TCRdb's table is partial and in-frame only. The sample shows about 150,000 clones, roughly 86% of them seen only once. Source material: peripheral blood. The receptors derive from a man between 50 and 59 years old with active or convalescent COVID-19. Each CDR3 is given with its conserved first and last residue. A D gene is named only where the DNA matches it firmly. Clone size is given for some rows only: seen once, a few or many times, or a class if the clone is expanded.

>TRBV5-1|TRBD2|TRBJ2-1|NA
TGCGCCAGCAGCTTGGGGGCGGGAGCCCCCAATGAGCAGTTCTTC
CASSLGAGAPNEQFF
>TRBV5-1|NA|TRBJ1-1|once
TGCGCCAGCAGCTTGTCGCAGGGGACATCGAACACTGAAGCTTTCTTT
CASSLSQGTSNTEAFF
>TRBV7-2|NA|TRBJ1-5|NA
TGTGCCAGCAGCTTAGACAGAAATCAGCCCCAGCATTTT
CASSLDRNQPQHF
>TRBV5-1|TRBD1|TRBJ1-1|once
TGCGCCAGCAGCTTCAACCGGGACAGGGGTGAAGCTTTCTTT
CASSFNRDRGEAFF
>TRBV30|NA|TRBJ2-1|NA
TGTGCCTGGTACGGGACAAGCGTGGGTGAGCAGTTCTTC
CAWYGTSVGEQFF
>TRBV10-3|NA|TRBJ2-3|NA
TGTGCCATCAGGGCCACAGGGGGGGAGTTATCGCAGTATTTT
CAIRATGGELSQYF
>TRBV2|NA|TRBJ1-2|few
TGTGCCAGCAGTGAAGCGCTTGGCAGGGCTGGGTATGGCTACACCTTC
CASSEALGRAGYGYTF
>TRBV6-2/TRBV6-3|NA|TRBJ1-5|NA
TGTGCCAGCAGTTACTCTCAGGGTTTTCATCAGCCCCAGCATTTT
CASSYSQGFHQPQHF
>TRBV7-2|NA|TRBJ1-4|NA
TGTGCCAGCAGCCCGGGAGTTAGCGATGAAAAACTGTTTTTT
CASSPGVSDEKLFF
>TRBV19|TRBD1|TRBJ2-3|NA
TGTGCCAGTAGTATTACAGGGGGCGCGGGCACAGATACGCAGTATTTT
CASSITGGAGTDTQYF
>TRBV3-1/TRBV3-2|TRBD2|TRBJ2-3|NA
TGTGCCAGCAGCCATAGGACTAGCGGGCCCAGCACAGATACGCAGTATTTT
CASSHRTSGPSTDTQYF
>TRBV12-5|NA|TRBJ1-3|NA
TGTGCTAGTGGTTTGCAGCCACGGGACAACTCTGGAAACACCATATATTTT
CASGLQPRDNSGNTIYF
>TRBV9|TRBD1|TRBJ2-2|NA
TGTGCCAGCAGCGTAGCTCCAGCGGACAGGGGGGCCACCGGGGAGCTGTTTTTT
CASSVAPADRGATGELFF
>TRBV3-1/TRBV3-2|TRBD2|TRBJ2-2|NA
TGTGCCAGCAGCCAAGGATTGACTAGCGGGGGGAACACCGGGGAGCTGTTTTTT
CASSQGLTSGGNTGELFF
>TRBV7-2|NA|TRBJ1-3|few
TGTGCCAGCAGCTCGTACGCCGCGGGGGAGTCTGGAAACACCATATATTTT
CASSSYAAGESGNTIYF
>TRBV7-9|NA|TRBJ1-2|NA
TGTGCCAGCAGCTTTAGGGGTGGCTACACCTTC
CASSFRGGYTF
>TRBV19|TRBD1|TRBJ1-1|NA
TGTGCCAGTAGTATTGCGGAACAGGGGTCGCCTGAAGCTTTCTTT
CASSIAEQGSPEAFF
>TRBV7-9|NA|TRBJ1-1|NA
TGTGCCAGCAGCTTAGCGCGGGGCCGGACCGGGTCTGTGAACACTGAAGCTTTCTTT
CASSLARGRTGSVNTEAFF
>TRBV19|TRBD1|TRBJ2-5|NA
TGTGCCAGTACCGACCGGAAGACAGGGGGATCAATGTACCAAGAGACCCAGTACTTC
CASTDRKTGGSMYQETQYF
>TRBV5-4|NA|TRBJ2-2|NA
TGTGCCAGCAGCTTGGGCGGGATGAAGAACACCGGGGAGCTGTTTTTT
CASSLGGMKNTGELFF
>TRBV4-3|TRBD1|TRBJ2-7|NA
TGCGCCAGCAGCCAGGGACAGACCTACGAGCAGTACTTC
CASSQGQTYEQYF
>TRBV11-1|NA|TRBJ2-5|NA
TGTGCCAGCAGCTCCTTTGCCCGCGGGGCGGAGACCCAGTACTTC
CASSSFARGAETQYF
>TRBV7-9|NA|TRBJ2-1|NA
TGTGCCAGCAGCTTAGATCAGGGCAATGAGCAGTTCTTC
CASSLDQGNEQFF
>TRBV7-9|NA|TRBJ1-4|NA
TGTGCCAGCAGCTTCGCGGGAGATGTTGAGGAAAAACTGTTTTTT
CASSFAGDVEEKLFF
>TRBV7-9|NA|TRBJ1-2|NA
TGTGCCAGCAGCTTAGAGGGCCGCAGGGTCCAGGGCTACACCTTC
CASSLEGRRVQGYTF
>TRBV10-3|TRBD1|TRBJ2-1|NA
TGTGCCATCAGTGAAATCCGGGACAGTGAGCAGTTCTTC
CAISEIRDSEQFF
>TRBV29-1|NA|TRBJ1-5|NA
TGCAGCGTTGGCGGTCAGAATGATCAGCCCCAGCATTTT
CSVGGQNDQPQHF
>TRBV18|NA|TRBJ1-2|NA
TGTGCCAGCTCCCCGAGGGAAGGAGAAACCTATGGCTACACCTTC
CASSPREGETYGYTF
>TRBV7-8|NA|TRBJ2-7|NA
TGTGCCAGCAGCTTAGGACAGAGCGATTACGAGCAGTACTTC
CASSLGQSDYEQYF
>TRBV19|NA|TRBJ2-2|NA
TGTGCCAGTAGTATAGTGGAAGGGGTCATCGCCGGGGAGCTGTTTTTT
CASSIVEGVIAGELFF
>TRBV11-2|TRBD1|TRBJ1-1|NA
TGTGCCAGCAGCGTGGACAGGGCCCCACTCGCTGAAGCTTTCTTT
CASSVDRAPLAEAFF
>TRBV19|NA|TRBJ1-2|NA
TGTGCCAGTAGTAAACAGGGAGAGGATGGCTACACCTTC
CASSKQGEDGYTF
>TRBV6-5|NA|TRBJ1-5|NA
TGTGCCAGCAGTTATTTGGGGGGTCAGCCCCAGCATTTT
CASSYLGGQPQHF
>TRBV24-1|NA|TRBJ2-1|NA
TGTGCCACCAGTGGGTTCTCAGACAGACGGTACAATGAGCAGTTCTTC
CATSGFSDRRYNEQFF
>TRBV2|NA|TRBJ2-7|NA
TGTGCCAGCGGGGGGACTCCATACGAGCAGTACTTC
CASGGTPYEQYF
>TRBV5-1|TRBD1|TRBJ1-6|few
TGCGCCAGCAGCTGGACAGGGGAGGGTAATTCACCCCTCCACTTT
CASSWTGEGNSPLHF
>TRBV27|TRBD1|TRBJ1-6|few
TGTGCCAGCAGCCCCGGACAGGGAAGGGGCTCCTATAATTCACCCCTCCACTTT
CASSPGQGRGSYNSPLHF
>TRBV6-2/TRBV6-3|NA|TRBJ2-3|NA
TGTGCCAGCAGTGATCCCCCCGGGACCAGGGGAGATACGCAGTATTTT
CASSDPPGTRGDTQYF
>TRBV5-4|NA|TRBJ2-7|NA
TGTGCCAGCAGCTTGGCGGGAGCCTACCTACGGGAGCAGTACTTC
CASSLAGAYLREQYF
>TRBV29-1|TRBD2|TRBJ2-7|NA
TGCAGCGTTGGATCGGCCGGGGGGATCTCCTACGAGCAGTACTTC
CSVGSAGGISYEQYF
>TRBV10-3|TRBD1|TRBJ2-3|NA
TGTGCCATCAGACCAGACAGGGGGCTTAGCACAGATACGCAGTATTTT
CAIRPDRGLSTDTQYF
>TRBV5-1|NA|TRBJ2-5|NA
TGCGCCAGTTGGGACTCCGAAGGGGTGGGCCAGTACTTC
CASWDSEGVGQYF
>TRBV10-3|TRBD1|TRBJ2-2|NA
TGTGCCATCAGTGACCGGACAGGGTTAGCCGCCGGGGAGCTGTTTTTT
CAISDRTGLAAGELFF